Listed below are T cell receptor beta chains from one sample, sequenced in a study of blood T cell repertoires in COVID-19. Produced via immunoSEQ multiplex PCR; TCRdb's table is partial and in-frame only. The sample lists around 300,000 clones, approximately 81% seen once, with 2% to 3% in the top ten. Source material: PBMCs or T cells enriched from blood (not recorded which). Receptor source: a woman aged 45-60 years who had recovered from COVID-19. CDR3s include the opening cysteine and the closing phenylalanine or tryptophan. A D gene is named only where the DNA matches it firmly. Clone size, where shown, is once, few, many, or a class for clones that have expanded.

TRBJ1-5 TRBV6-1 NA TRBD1 TGTGCCAGCAGTGAACGACAGGGAGGCATTTCCCGGGGCCAGCCCCAGCATTTT CASSERQGGISRGQPQHF
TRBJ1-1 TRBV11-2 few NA TGTGCCTCCGTGGACGGGGTGTACACTGAAGCTTTCTTT CASVDGVYTEAFF
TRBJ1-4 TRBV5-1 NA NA TGCGCCAGCAGCCAGGGTTCAACTAATGAAAAACTGTTTTTT CASSQGSTNEKLFF
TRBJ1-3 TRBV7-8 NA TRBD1 TGTGCCAGCAGCTTGCAGCAGGGGGCATTCTCTGGAAACACCATATATTTT CASSLQQGAFSGNTIYF
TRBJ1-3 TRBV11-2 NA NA TGTGCCAGCAGCTTCCGTAGACAGGTCGTCTCTGGAAACACCATATATTTT CASSFRRQVVSGNTIYF
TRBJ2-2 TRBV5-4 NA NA TGTGCCAGCAGCTTGGCCGGGAGAACCGGGGAGCTGTTTTTT CASSLAGRTGELFF
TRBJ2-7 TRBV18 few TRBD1 TGTGCCAGCTTGGGGACAGGGAGCCACGAGCAGTACTTC CASLGTGSHEQYF
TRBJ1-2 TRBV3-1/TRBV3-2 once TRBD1 TGTGCCAGCAGCCAAGAATGGGACAGGCGTCCCTACACCTTC CASSQEWDRRPYTF
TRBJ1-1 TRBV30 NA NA TGTGCCTGGAGCGGGGTTCCCACTGAAGCTTTCTTT CAWSGVPTEAFF
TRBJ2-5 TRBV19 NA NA TGTGCCAGTGGCACAGAGACCCAGTACTTC CASGTETQYF
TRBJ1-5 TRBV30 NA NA TGTGCCTGGAGTTCACAGGGTGGGGCTAATCAGCCCCAGCATTTT CAWSSQGGANQPQHF
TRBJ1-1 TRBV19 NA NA TGTGCCAGTAGTGCCCTAGGTGCTACTGAAGCTTTCTTT CASSALGATEAFF
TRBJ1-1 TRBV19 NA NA TGTGCCAGTAGTCCACAGGGACGGGGAACTGAAGCTTTCTTT CASSPQGRGTEAFF
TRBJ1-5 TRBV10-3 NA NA TGTGCCATCAGTGAGTCGGCCAATCAGCCCCAGCATTTT CAISESANQPQHF
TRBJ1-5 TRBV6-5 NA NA TGTGCCAGCAGAGGGGGACACCTTAGCAATCAGCCCCAGCATTTT CASRGGHLSNQPQHF
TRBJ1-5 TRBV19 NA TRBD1 TGTGCCAGTAGTTTCCGACAGGGGTCTAGCAATCAGCCCCAGCATTTT CASSFRQGSSNQPQHF
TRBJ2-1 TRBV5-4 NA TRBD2 TGTGCCAGCAGCTTGGGATCTAGCGGCTACAATGAGCAGTTCTTC CASSLGSSGYNEQFF
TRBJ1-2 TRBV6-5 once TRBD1 TGTGCCAGCAGGGACAGGGGGGGAAACTATGGCTACACCTTC CASRDRGGNYGYTF
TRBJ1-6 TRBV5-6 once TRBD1 TGTGCCAGCAGCTTGTTGGACAGGGGCACACCCCTCCACTTT CASSLLDRGTPLHF
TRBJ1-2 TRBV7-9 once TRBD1 TGTGCCAGCAGCTACGGACAGGGTGGTGGCTACACCTTC CASSYGQGGGYTF
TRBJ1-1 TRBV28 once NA TGTGCCAGCAGTTTAAGTCAGGGAGGGCGTTTTGGCACTGAAGCTTTCTTT CASSLSQGGRFGTEAFF
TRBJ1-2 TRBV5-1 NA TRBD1 TGCGCCAGCAGCTTGGGGCTGGACAGGGGAAGCCTCTATGGCTACACCTTC CASSLGLDRGSLYGYTF
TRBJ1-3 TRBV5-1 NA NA TGCGCCAGCAGCTTCCGGGACTCTCGGGACACCATATATTTT CASSFRDSRDTIYF
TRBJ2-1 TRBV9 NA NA TGTGCCAGCAGCGTAGATGAGGGGAGGAATGAGCAGTTCTTC CASSVDEGRNEQFF
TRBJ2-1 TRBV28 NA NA TGTGCCAGCAGTTTATATCGGACTGGAGGATACAATGAGCAGTTCTTC CASSLYRTGGYNEQFF
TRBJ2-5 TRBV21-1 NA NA TGTGCCAGCAGCAAGACGACTAAACGGTCCCAAGAGACCCAGTACTTC CASSKTTKRSQETQYF
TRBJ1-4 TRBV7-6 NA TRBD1 TGTGCCAGCAGCTCCGAACGGGACAGCCTTAATGAAAAACTGTTTTTT CASSSERDSLNEKLFF
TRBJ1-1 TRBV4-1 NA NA TGCGCCAGCAGCCAAGAGGCCCTCCTGCGCGGTGAAGCTTTCTTT CASSQEALLRGEAFF
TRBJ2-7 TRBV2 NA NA TGTGCCAGCGCCGGGAGCAGCTACAGTTACGAGCAGTACTTC CASAGSSYSYEQYF